A single TCR beta chain is shown here with its context. Recovery among Cohort 3 donors was established by two negative PCRs, clearance, or symptom resolution. Per the original data handling: For nucleated cells, counts were estimated from reference gene primer amplification. Sequenced by immunoSEQ multiplex PCR; TCRdb stores in-frame clones only, minus some. From that table come the V and J calls and clone size; the DNA was used to work out D and trimming. The sample has a few hundred thousand clones, approximately 88% seen once; the top ten hold over 4.5%. The data stem from a study of blood T cell repertoires in COVID-19. Study in general: Both acute and convalescent COVID-19 samples were obtained from the United States, Italy and Spain. The analysed material was cDNA or gDNA that came from T cells, B-cell-depleted T cells, or PBMCs.

In germline, CDR1 is MNHEY, CDR2 SVGAGI. The J segment lost 6 bases and the V segment lost 6 bases, leaving 8 bases of the junction unmatched. CDR3 length: 14 amino acids. This rearrangement joins TRBV6-5 to TRBJ1-5; 7 bases match TRBD1. The source of this sequence is a man aged 25-45 years who had recovered from COVID-19. Sequenced: PBMCs or T cells enriched from blood (not recorded which). For the CDR3, the DNA is TGTGCCAGCAGCTCAACAGGGGCGACTCAGCCCCAGCATTTT. Translating it yields CASSSTGATQPQHF.